Listed here are 32 T cell receptor beta chains from one sample, sequenced in a study of T cells expressing NK-cell markers. TCRdb reworked the 5' RACE reads into one entry per CDR3 protein, no DNA. The sample's table shows about 400,000 distinct CDR3 sequences. The sample consisted of blood T cells: a sorted CD56 or NKG2C T cell subset, CD4+ or CD8+ T cells, or bulk PBMC T cells (not recorded which). Receptor source: a woman aged 45-65 years in good health.

CDR3 loop: CAHSGDRDSGELFF. This chain joins TRBV10-2 and TRBJ2-2; the D call from TCRdb, TRBD1, cannot be confirmed without DNA. The CDR3 consists of 14 residues. Germline CDR1 and CDR2: WSHSY and SAAADI.

The chain links TRBV25-1 to TRBJ2-1. CDR3 length: 14 residues. Germline V lookup: CDR1 MGHDK, CDR2 SYGVNS. The CDR3 is CASMAEWSRNEQFF.

V usage is TRBV20-1 and J usage is TRBJ2-7; TCRdb's assignment of TRBD2 cannot be checked, as there is no DNA. CDR1 and CDR2 from the germline V gene are DFQATT and SNEGSKA (reference sequence). The CDR3 length is 16 residues. The CDR3 is CSAREGQAGGLVEQYF.

The chain recombines TRBV2 with TRBJ2-7; TCRdb reports TRBD1, a call that lacks DNA to check it against. The CDR3 covers 16 residues. From germline, CDR1 is SNHLY and CDR2 FYNNEI. CDR3 protein: CASTYRRGRRGSEQYF.

CDR3 in amino acids: CASRYQGTGMSNQPQHF. The genes are TRBV12-3 or TRBV12-4 and TRBJ1-5; without DNA, the TCRdb call of TRBD1 cannot be checked. CDR3 length: 17 amino acids.

CDR3 protein: CSARVPSGRSGEQFF. This sequence joins TRBV20-1 and TRBJ2-1. This CDR3 is 15 amino acids long. Germline V CDR1 and CDR2: DFQATT, SNEGSKA (reference sequence).

The CDR3 is CSVSSTSSGEQYF. The gene calls are TRBV29-1 and TRBJ2-7. The CDR3 totals 13 residues. Germline lookup yields CDR1 SQVTM and CDR2 ANQGSEA.

The V call is TRBV24-1, the J call TRBJ2-7. The CDR3 consists of 13 residues. Germline assignment: CDR1 KGHDR and CDR2 SFDVKD. CDR3 loop: CATSDWTGYEQYF.

The chain recombines TRBV6-5 with TRBJ2-1; TCRdb gives TRBD2 as the D gene, but with no DNA this cannot be confirmed. CDR3 length: 13 amino acids. CDR1 is MNHEY and CDR2 is SVGAGI in the germline V gene. CDR3 in amino acids: CASRNAGAREQFF.

The V gene is TRBV11-2, the J gene TRBJ2-1; TCRdb reports TRBD1, a call that lacks DNA to check it against. CDR1 and CDR2 (germline): SGHAT, FQNNGV. This CDR3 contains 15 residues. The CDR3 loop reads CASRPGQFTYNEQFF.

The CDR3 protein is CASRSGLAVIANTGELFF. The V gene is TRBV2, the J gene TRBJ2-2; TCRdb's assignment of TRBD2 cannot be checked, as there is no DNA. This CDR3 contains 18 residues. Germline V CDR1 and CDR2: SNHLY, FYNNEI.

The rearrangement uses TRBV7-2 and TRBJ2-5; TCRdb outputs TRBD2, but without DNA this stays unchecked. This CDR3 is 13 amino acids long. Germline loops: CDR1 SGHTA, CDR2 FQGNSA. CDR3 in amino acids: CASSNRRTETQYF.

This CDR3 is CSYRTSAHNEQFF. The V and J genes are TRBV20-1 and TRBJ2-1; checking the TCRdb D call of TRBD2 is not possible without DNA. The CDR3 extends over 13 amino acids. Germline lookup yields CDR1 DFQATT and CDR2 SNEGSKA (reference sequence).

This chain uses TRBV12-3 or TRBV12-4 with TRBJ2-7; TCRdb selects TRBD2, and the lack of DNA leaves this call unchecked. The CDR3 has 14 residues. The CDR3 protein is CASSLERVGGEQYF.

This chain joins TRBV7-9 and TRBJ2-5; the TCRdb call, TRBD1, lacks DNA for checking. CDR3 length: 13 amino acids. CDR1 and CDR2 (germline): SEHNR, FQNEAQ (reference sequence). CDR3 sequence reads: CASSTALGETQYF.

The CDR3: CSANELAGGPELSYNEQFF. The V gene is TRBV20-1, the J gene TRBJ2-1; TCRdb lists TRBD2, though no DNA is available to test this call. Germline CDR1 DFQATT, CDR2 SNEGSKA (reference sequence). The CDR3 totals 19 residues.

This rearrangement joins TRBV28 to TRBJ2-1. Germline values: CDR1 MDHEN, CDR2 SYDVKM. The CDR3 is 12 amino acids. CDR3 residues: CASRTLGNEQFF.

V gene TRBV12-3 or TRBV12-4 combines with J gene TRBJ2-4; TCRdb selects TRBD1, and the lack of DNA leaves this call unchecked. CDR3 length: 17 amino acids. This chain's CDR3 is CASSLGMGGQAKNIQYF.

The chain is built from TRBV12-3 or TRBV12-4 and TRBJ2-3; TCRdb gives TRBD2 as the D gene, but with no DNA this cannot be confirmed. CDR3 length: 18 amino acids. The CDR3 is CASSFSRFSGTSTDTQYF.

CDR3 amino acids: CASNLGTPYNNEQFF. The chain is built from TRBV19 and TRBJ2-1; the TCRdb D gene call, TRBD2, has no DNA to confirm it. The CDR3 sequence is 15 residues long. Germline CDR1 and CDR2: LNHDA and SQIVND (reference sequence).

The chain links TRBV10-2 to TRBJ2-2; TCRdb selects TRBD1, and the lack of DNA leaves this call unchecked. The CDR3 loop spans 13 amino acids. Germline loops: CDR1 WSHSY, CDR2 SAAADI. The CDR3 loop reads CAVRDQNTGELFF.

V and J are TRBV12-3 or TRBV12-4 and TRBJ2-2; TCRdb proposes TRBD2, but this gene call is untestable without DNA. CDR3 length: 19 amino acids. CDR3 in amino acids: CASSLPGGPAWENTGELFF.

This chain joins TRBV20-1 and TRBJ2-2; TCRdb selects TRBD1, and the lack of DNA leaves this call unchecked. Germline loops: CDR1 DFQATT, CDR2 SNEGSKA (reference sequence). The CDR3 runs 11 residues. The CDR3: CSAPLGGELFF.

The V call is TRBV29-1, the J call TRBJ2-1; the TCRdb D gene call, TRBD1, has no DNA to confirm it. The CDR3 sequence is 13 residues long. Germline assignment: CDR1 SQVTM and CDR2 ANQGSEA. The CDR3 loop is CSADRGTYNEQFF.

This chain uses TRBV12-3 or TRBV12-4 with TRBJ1-1; TCRdb designates TRBD1, a call that cannot be tested without DNA. CDR3 size: 15 residues. The CDR3 protein is CASSQPPGTINSAFF.

The rearrangement links TRBV29-1 to TRBJ2-1; absent DNA, TCRdb's TRBD1 call cannot be checked. From germline, CDR1 is SQVTM and CDR2 ANQGSEA. The CDR3 covers 14 residues. CDR3 in amino acids: CSGALARGGNEQFF.

The chain is built from TRBV7-9 and TRBJ2-3; no DNA is available, so the TRBD1 call from TCRdb remains unchecked. The V gene's germline CDR1 is SEHNR and CDR2 FQNEAQ (reference sequence). The CDR3 is 15 amino acids. The chain's CDR3 is CASSLGFQGTDTQYF.

The chain couples TRBV29-1 to TRBJ2-7; TCRdb's D call of TRBD1 is untestable without DNA. The CDR3 is 15 residues long. Germline CDR1 and CDR2: SQVTM and ANQGSEA. CDR3 residues: CSVGAGTGGPYEQYF.

V gene TRBV6-5 combines with J gene TRBJ1-1; TCRdb reports TRBD1, a call that lacks DNA to check it against. This CDR3 has 15 residues. Germline V lookup: CDR1 MNHEY, CDR2 SVGAGI. CDR3 residues: CATTWGQGGSAEAFF.

V and J are TRBV11-2 and TRBJ2-2; without DNA, the TCRdb call of TRBD2 cannot be checked. The CDR3 runs 18 residues. The germline V gene encodes CDR1 SGHAT and CDR2 FQNNGV. CDR3 amino acids: CASSHQAGDASNTGELFF.

The rearrangement links TRBV7-2 to TRBJ2-3. Germline V CDR1 and CDR2: SGHTA, FQGNSA. This CDR3 is 14 amino acids long. CDR3: CASSLGWVTDTQYF.

The chain uses TRBV5-4 and TRBJ2-1. This CDR3 is 17 amino acids long. Per germline, CDR1 SGHNT and CDR2 YYREEE (reference sequence). This CDR3 reads CASSLPSGSLPSNEQFF.